This T cell receptor (beta chain) was sequenced for a study of cytomegalovirus exposure and HLA in healthy donors. After removal of 0 bases from V and 15 bases from J, the junction contained 9 bases not matched to a gene. The CDR3 sequence is 14 residues long. From germline, CDR1 is LNHDA and CDR2 SQIVND (reference sequence). In the PCR, 60 Vbeta and 13 Jbeta primers were used. Generated by immunoSEQ multiplex PCR, the TCRdb table keeps only in-frame clones and is missing some. The repertoire holds 95,000 to 100,000 clones, roughly 9.4% seen once, with 4.5% to 6.5% in the top ten. This clone was recorded a few times. Its specificity is not known. Study-level results: With high specificity and sensitivity, the classifier reportedly diagnosed cytomegalovirus status.

This chain links TRBV19 with TRBJ1-5, with 9 bases aligning to TRBD1. Specimen: PBMCs. This clonotype originated in a man aged 50-60 years in good health and CMV-seropositive. The CDR3 region is CASSIDRNRGPGHF. The CDR3 DNA sequence: TGTGCCAGTAGTATAGATAGGAACAGGGGGCCCGGGCATTTT.